Shown below are 23 T cell receptor beta chains from a single sample sequenced in a study of T cell responses to AZD1222 COVID-19 vaccine. Repertoires were generated with immunoSEQ multiplex PCR, while TCRdb's copy carries only in-frame clones and drops some. The sample lists approximately 130,000 clones; approximately 94% were seen once. Sequenced material: peripheral blood, taken on day 0 of AZD1222 vaccination. The origin of the receptors is an adult in good health.

The chain couples TRBV27 to TRBJ2-7; D is perhaps TRBD2 (6 bases). CDR3 length: 14 amino acids. Trimming shortened V by 6 bases and J by 3 bases, and 15 bases separated the two germline ends. Germline V gene lookup returns CDR1 MNHEY and CDR2 SMNVEV (reference sequence). CDR3 DNA: TGTGCCAGCAGACACGCTCGGGGGAGCTACGAGCAGTACTTC. Its protein product is CASRHARGSYEQYF.

The gene calls are TRBV7-9 and TRBJ1-1, with 7 bases aligning to TRBD1. The germline gives CDR1 SEHNR, CDR2 FQNEAQ (reference sequence). With V trimmed by 6 bases and J by 1 base, 8 bases remained unmatched. The CDR3 has 15 amino acids. The CDR3 DNA reads as TGTGCCAGCAGTCGCGACAGGGCCGGGAACACTGAAGCTTTCTTT. Encoded protein: CASSRDRAGNTEAFF.

The rearrangement joins TRBV2 to TRBJ2-1, with a tentative D call TRBD1 (5 bases). The CDR3 length is 11 residues. V was clipped by 10 bases and J by 2 bases, with 6 bases between them. Germline-derived CDR1 and CDR2 are SNHLY and FYNNEI. The CDR3 reads CATDTYNEQFF. The CDR3 DNA reads as TGTGCCACGGACACCTACAATGAGCAGTTCTTC.

The rearrangement joins TRBV19 to TRBJ2-2, with 10 bases lining up with TRBD2. The V gene's germline CDR1 is LNHDA and CDR2 SQIVND (reference sequence). V lost 6 bases and J lost 6; bases outside the gene matches: 10. This CDR3 contains 16 residues. The CDR3 sequence: CASSSRGSGRSGELFF. CDR3 DNA: TGTGCCAGTAGCTCCAGGGGTAGCGGGAGGTCCGGGGAGCTGTTTTTT.

The J gene is TRBJ2-1, the V gene TRBV4-2; TRBD2 agrees at 14 bases. The CDR3 runs 17 residues. Trimming took 7 bases from V and 7 from J; bases not matched to a gene: 12. Germline CDR1 reads LGHNA; CDR2 reads YNFKEQ. CDR3 amino acids: CASNVPGLAGVRNEQFF. The CDR3 nucleotides are TGTGCCAGCAACGTACCGGGACTAGCGGGAGTACGGAATGAGCAGTTCTTC.

This rearrangement joins TRBV28 to TRBJ2-1, with D unclear. Germline CDR1 reads MDHEN; CDR2 reads SYDVKM. Between the trimmed V and J ends, which lost 4 bases and 7 bases, there was a span of 11 bases. The CDR3 runs 13 residues. This CDR3 reads CASSWRPSNEQFF. The DNA of the CDR3 is TGTGCCAGCAGTTGGAGACCATCAAATGAGCAGTTCTTC.

The chain employs TRBV19 and TRBJ2-3; 14 nucleotides align to TRBD2. Trimming at V came to 6 bases and at J to 0 bases, leaving 8 bases not matched to a gene. The germline gives CDR1 LNHDA, CDR2 SQIVND (reference sequence). The CDR3 contains 18 residues. CDR3 nucleotide sequence: TGTGCCAGTAGCCAACCGGGACTAGCGGGAGTTAGCACAGATACGCAGTATTTT. Translated, it gives CASSQPGLAGVSTDTQYF.

V and J are TRBV2 and TRBJ1-2, with 7 bases aligning to TRBD1. Germline trimming cut 1 base from V and 3 bases from J; bases unmatched to any gene: 11. Germline CDR1 reads SNHLY; CDR2 reads FYNNEI. The CDR3 length is 17 residues. CDR3 sequence (DNA): TGTGCCAGCAGTGAAGTCTCGGGGACAGCTTGGGACTATGGCTACACCTTC. It encodes CASSEVSGTAWDYGYTF. Filled out from reference TRBV2 and TRBJ1-2, the complete variable domain reads EPEVTQTPSHQVTQMGQEVILRCVPISNHLYFYWYRQILGQKVEFLVSFYNNEISEKSEIFDDQFSVERPDGSNFTLKIRSTKLEDSAMYFCASSEVSGTAWDYGYTFGSGTRLTVV.

The V gene is TRBV5-6, the J gene TRBJ1-2; D gene uncertain. The germline V and J ends were trimmed by 1 base and 5 bases, with 15 bases remaining between them. The germline gives CDR1 SGHDT, CDR2 YYEEEE. There are 15 residues in the CDR3. The CDR3 region is CASSLYELPRYGYTF. The CDR3 DNA is TGTGCCAGCAGCTTGTATGAGCTACCAAGATATGGCTACACCTTC.

The chain joins TRBV19 to TRBJ1-2, with a weak D call TRBD1 (6 bases). V lost 7 bases and J 4 bases, leaving 10 bases between the germline ends. This CDR3 comprises 12 residues. Germline V gene data show CDR1 as LNHDA and CDR2 as SQIVND (reference sequence). DNA for the CDR3: TGTGCCAGTAACACGGGGGCCTATGGCTACACCTTC. It yields the protein CASNTGAYGYTF.

This rearrangement joins TRBV3-1 (or the pseudogene TRBV3-2) to TRBJ2-1; TRBD2 is a possible D gene (5 bases). V was pared by 0 bases and J by 6 bases, with 12 bases between. CDR1 is LGHDT and CDR2 is YNNKEL in the germline V gene (reference sequence). The CDR3 contains 15 residues. CDR3 residues: CASSQDILATNEQFF. The CDR3 DNA follows: TGTGCCAGCAGCCAAGATATCCTAGCTACCAATGAGCAGTTCTTC.

The chain couples TRBV9 to TRBJ2-1, with D unclear. The CDR3 sequence is 12 residues long. CDR1 SGDLS and CDR2 YYNGEE come from the germline V gene. V was cut by 4 bases and J by 5 bases, with 7 bases left in between. CDR3 loop: CASSSRHNEQFF. Here the CDR3 DNA reads TGTGCCAGCAGCTCCCGGCACAATGAGCAGTTCTTC.

The V and J genes are TRBV7-8 and TRBJ1-2; 7 positions agree with TRBD1. CDR1 is SGHVS, CDR2 FQNEAQ, per germline. The CDR3 spans 19 residues. With V trimmed by 5 bases and J by 3 bases, 21 bases remained unmatched. The CDR3 spells CASSAGGARDSVPDYGYTF. In nucleotides, the CDR3 is TGTGCCAGCAGCGCGGGGGGTGCGAGGGACAGCGTTCCGGACTATGGCTACACCTTC.

In its sample, this clone was seen once. The CDR3 here is CASRRGLAATGPANEQFF. The CDR3 DNA is TGTGCCAGTAGACGAGGACTAGCGGCGACCGGGCCGGCGAATGAGCAGTTCTTC. The gene calls are TRBV19 and TRBJ2-1, with 10 bases identical to TRBD2. Germline-derived CDR1 and CDR2 are LNHDA and SQIVND (reference sequence). There are 18 residues in the CDR3. With V trimmed by 6 bases and J by 7 bases, 18 bases remained unmatched.

The V and J genes are TRBV6-6 and TRBJ2-3; weak D call: TRBD2 (5 bases). The CDR3 consists of 15 residues. Per the germline V gene, CDR1 is MNHNY and CDR2 is SVGAGI (reference sequence). V was shortened by 2 bases and J by 3 bases, with 12 bases between the two germline ends. The CDR3 sequence: CASSYRGGRTDTQYF. The CDR3 nucleotides read TGTGCCAGCAGTTACCGGGGTGGTCGAACAGATACGCAGTATTTT.

The V gene is TRBV2, the J gene TRBJ1-1, with 8 bases fitting TRBD1. This CDR3 has 14 amino acids. Germline CDR1 and CDR2: SNHLY and FYNNEI. The ends lost 4 bases at V and 5 bases at J; junction bases unmatched: 6. CDR3 in amino acids: CASSGLNRGTEAFF. The CDR3 nucleotides read TGTGCCAGCAGTGGATTGAACAGGGGGACTGAAGCTTTCTTT.

The chain joins TRBV2 to TRBJ1-6; TRBD1 is a possible D gene (6 bases). Looked up from germline, CDR1 is SNHLY and CDR2 is FYNNEI. Deletions cut 7 bases from V and 6 bases from J, with 10 bases between. CDR3 size: 13 residues. The CDR3 reads CASKWGPNSPLHF. For the CDR3, the DNA is TGTGCCAGCAAATGGGGGCCTAATTCACCCCTCCACTTT. The full variable domain, its missing parts supplied by reference TRBV2 and TRBJ1-6, is EPEVTQTPSHQVTQMGQEVILRCVPISNHLYFYWYRQILGQKVEFLVSFYNNEISEKSEIFDDQFSVERPDGSNFTLKIRSTKLEDSAMYFCASKWGPNSPLHFGNGTRLTVT.

The rearrangement uses TRBV23-1 and TRBJ1-5, with TRBD1 identical over 7 bases. TRBV23-1 is marked as an open reading frame, function uncertain. V lost 0 bases to trimming and J lost 0 bases; unmatched junction nucleotides: 8. The CDR3 runs to 18 residues. The CDR3 sequence is CASSQSRDRGYSNQPQHF. The CDR3, as DNA: TGCGCCAGCAGTCAATCGAGGGACAGAGGTTATAGCAATCAGCCCCAGCATTTT.

The genes are TRBV11-3 and TRBJ2-1; TRBD1 is a possible D gene (6 bases). Trimming took 4 bases from V and 8 from J, leaving 18 bases between them. Germline V gives CDR1 SGHNT, CDR2 YENEEA. CDR3 length: 15 amino acids. The CDR3 nucleotides read TGTGCCAGCAGCTCAGGGGACGCCCTAATGGATGAGCAGTTCTTC. This codes for CASSSGDALMDEQFF. Supplemented by reference TRBV11-3 and TRBJ2-1, the full variable domain reads EAGVVQSPRYKIIEKKQPVAFWCNPISGHNTLYWYLQNLGQGPELLIRYENEEAVDDSQLPKDRFSAERLKGVDSTLKIQPAELGDSAVYLCASSSGDALMDEQFFGPGTRLTVL.

A single count supports this clone. The genes are TRBV27 and TRBJ1-2; D may be TRBD1 (5 bases). Germline lookup yields CDR1 MNHEY and CDR2 SMNVEV (reference sequence). The CDR3 sequence is 17 residues long. Trimming cost V 3 bases and J 0 bases, with 17 bases left between them. The CDR3 nucleotides read TGTGCCAGCAGTTTGAGGCAGGGTGGGACGGCTAACTATGGCTACACCTTC. Amino acids: CASSLRQGGTANYGYTF.

The chain combines TRBV5-1 with TRBJ2-3; 7 bases align to TRBD1. Germline V gene data show CDR1 as SGHRS and CDR2 as YFSETQ. The CDR3 runs 17 residues. The V segment lost 4 bases and the J segment 4 bases; nucleotides outside the gene matches: 15. This CDR3 reads CASSPQGQASWADTQYF. Here the CDR3 DNA reads TGCGCCAGCAGCCCTCAAGGACAGGCTAGCTGGGCAGATACGCAGTATTTT.

V and J are TRBV9 and TRBJ1-1; D is undetermined. CDR3 length: 13 residues. Trimming took off 5 bases at V and 1 base at J, with 9 bases between the two ends. Germline CDR1 SGDLS, CDR2 YYNGEE. The DNA for the CDR3 is TGTGCCAGCAGTCCTGACGGGAACACTGAAGCTTTCTTT. It encodes CASSPDGNTEAFF.

This chain links TRBV5-1 with TRBJ2-1; 7 bases match TRBD2. J lost 5 bases, V lost 0 bases, and 11 bases had no gene match. This CDR3 contains 17 residues. Germline V gene data show CDR1 as SGHRS and CDR2 as YFSETQ. This chain's CDR3 is CASSLVAVGGPHNEQFF. The CDR3 DNA reads as TGCGCCAGCAGCTTGGTAGCTGTGGGAGGGCCCCACAATGAGCAGTTCTTC.